This TCR beta chain emerged from a study of T cell responses to AZD1222 COVID-19 vaccine. There are 16 residues in the CDR3. With 2 bases removed from V and 4 bases from J, the gap between germline ends came to 18 bases. Germline V gives CDR1 MNHNS, CDR2 SASEGT. The method was immunoSEQ multiplex PCR; TCRdb's version includes in-frame clones alone and lacks a portion of them. In the table there are tens of thousands of clones, over 60% of which are singletons. The sequence was obtained from an adult in good health. The chain couples TRBV6-1 to TRBJ2-7; unclear D gene. The sample was peripheral blood, taken on day 0 of AZD1222 vaccination. The CDR3 DNA is TGTGCCAGCAGTGAATTTCAGGTCGAAGAATCTTACGAGCAGTACTTC. The encoded protein is CASSEFQVEESYEQYF.